This is a list of T cell receptor beta chains from one sample in a study of Ad26.COV2.S vaccination and SARS-CoV-2 variants. Sequenced by immunoSEQ multiplex PCR; TCRdb stores in-frame clones only, minus some. The data hold under 95,000 clones, with roughly 84% observed a single time. This material consisted of peripheral blood, taken after recovery from COVID-19. The receptors shown here come from a human donor who had recovered from COVID-19. Each CDR3 is given with its conserved first and last residue. D genes are given only for firm matches. Clone size is shown for a subset of rows, as once, few, many or a class of expanded clone.

d_call	v_call	clone_size	j_call	cdr3_aa	cdr3_nt
NA	TRBV6-2/TRBV6-3	once	TRBJ1-5	CASSYSMMGAGNQPQHF	TGTGCCAGCAGTTACTCGATGATGGGAGCCGGCAATCAGCCCCAGCATTTT
NA	TRBV5-1	NA	TRBJ1-1	CASSSGGDAGRGTEAFF	TGCGCCAGCAGCTCCGGAGGGGACGCAGGTAGGGGAACTGAAGCTTTCTTT
NA	TRBV6-5	once	TRBJ1-1	CASSYQGRAFF	TGTGCCAGCAGTTACCAAGGAAGGGCTTTCTTT
NA	TRBV28	NA	TRBJ2-5	CASSLEVLETQYF	TGTGCCAGCAGTTTAGAGGTTTTGGAGACCCAGTACTTC
NA	TRBV28	NA	TRBJ1-2	CASSSFDKSNYGYTF	TGTGCCAGCAGTTCCTTCGACAAGTCTAACTATGGCTACACCTTC
TRBD1	TRBV3-1/TRBV3-2	NA	TRBJ2-6	CASSLTDRGPGANVLTF	TGTGCCAGCAGCCTCACGGACAGGGGGCCTGGGGCCAACGTCCTGACTTTC
NA	TRBV7-9	NA	TRBJ2-1	CASSLPWADNEQFF	TGTGCCAGCAGCCTGCCTTGGGCAGACAATGAGCAGTTCTTC
TRBD1	TRBV11-2	NA	TRBJ1-1	CASSAPTGGVTEAFF	TGTGCCAGCAGCGCCCCCACAGGGGGCGTCACTGAAGCTTTCTTT
NA	TRBV6-5	NA	TRBJ1-1	CASSWTPNTEAFF	TGTGCCAGCAGTTGGACACCGAACACTGAAGCTTTCTTT
NA	TRBV6-5	NA	TRBJ1-2	CASARRGQLYGYTF	TGTGCCAGCGCTCGACGTGGACAGCTCTATGGCTACACCTTC
NA	TRBV6-2/TRBV6-3	NA	TRBJ2-1	CASSSEVGEQFF	TGTGCCAGCAGTTCCGAAGTTGGTGAGCAGTTCTTC
NA	TRBV7-6	NA	TRBJ2-1	CASSTRLGNEQFF	TGTGCCAGCAGCACCCGACTAGGCAATGAGCAGTTCTTC
NA	TRBV19	NA	TRBJ1-2	CATGLGGNYGYTF	TGTGCCACTGGACTGGGAGGGAACTATGGCTACACCTTC
NA	TRBV11-2	once	TRBJ2-1	CASSWRSITDNEQFF	TGTGCCAGCAGCTGGCGAAGTATTACGGACAATGAGCAGTTCTTC
TRBD2	TRBV7-2	NA	TRBJ2-4	CASSPGGLALAKNIQYF	TGTGCCAGCAGCCCCGGGGGACTAGCCCTAGCCAAAAACATTCAGTACTTC
NA	TRBV3-1/TRBV3-2	NA	TRBJ1-1	CASSQPGQRNTEAFF	TGTGCCAGCAGCCAACCAGGACAGCGCAACACTGAAGCTTTCTTT
NA	TRBV27	few	TRBJ1-5	CASSSQRAGSNQPQHF	TGTGCCAGCAGTTCCCAGAGGGCAGGGAGCAATCAGCCCCAGCATTTT
NA	TRBV3-1/TRBV3-2	NA	TRBJ1-4	CASSPNIDGEKLFF	TGTGCCAGCAGCCCGAATATCGATGGTGAAAAACTGTTTTTT
NA	TRBV12-5	NA	TRBJ2-5	CASGPRVETQYF	TGTGCTAGTGGTCCTCGGGTTGAGACCCAGTACTTC
NA	TRBV7-3	once	TRBJ2-3	CASSPGDVTDTQYF	TGTGCCAGCAGCCCCGGGGATGTGACAGATACGCAGTATTTT
NA	TRBV7-2	NA	TRBJ1-3	CASSLSGNTIYF	TGTGCCAGCAGCTTAAGCGGAAACACCATATATTTT
NA	TRBV21-1	NA	TRBJ2-6	CASSKTNEDRGRFPGANVLTF	TGTGCCAGCAGCAAAACTAATGAGGATAGGGGGCGCTTTCCCGGGGCCAACGTCCTGACTTTC
NA	TRBV18	few	TRBJ2-3	CASSENDRDTQYF	TGTGCCAGCTCAGAAAACGACAGAGATACGCAGTATTTT
NA	TRBV6-5	NA	TRBJ1-6	CASSYATGVGGSPLHF	TGTGCCAGCAGTTACGCGACCGGGGTTGGGGGTTCACCCCTCCACTTT
NA	TRBV19	NA	TRBJ1-4	CASSPQGRNEKLFF	TGTGCCAGTAGTCCTCAGGGGAGAAATGAAAAACTGTTTTTT
TRBD2	TRBV9	NA	TRBJ2-3	CASSTGSGRLGDTQYF	TGTGCCAGCAGCACCGGGAGCGGGAGGTTGGGAGATACGCAGTATTTT
TRBD2	TRBV5-5	NA	TRBJ2-3	CASRRTSGSPDTQYF	TGTGCCAGCAGACGGACTAGCGGGAGCCCCGATACGCAGTATTTT